One and the same sample provided the 21 T cell receptor beta chains below, sequenced in a study of T cell repertoires in cytomegalovirus infection. TCRdb reanalysed the reads using MiXCR and keeps one entry per CDR3 protein. The sample carries under 40,000 distinct CDR3 sequences, approximately 52% recorded once. These receptors have no identified antigens. The starting material was CD8+ T cells from cultured PBMCs, obtained from culture after CMV antigen stimulation. These receptors were obtained from a human donor in good health (CMV status not recorded). Some clones in this sample may be carry-over from other donors' samples.

The J gene is TRBJ1-2, the V gene TRBV7-4; 9 positions match TRBD1. The CDR3 covers 18 residues. Germline V gene lookup returns CDR1 SGHVT and CDR2 SQSDAQ. The V segment lost 0 bases and the J segment 0 bases; nucleotides outside the gene matches: 8. The CDR3 nucleotides are TGTGCCAGCAGCTTAGCGGACAGGGGCCGGAGGACTAACTATGGCTACACCTTC. Its protein is CASSLADRGRRTNYGYTF.

The chain combines TRBV7-8 with TRBJ1-5, with 7 nucleotides matching TRBD1. The CDR3 loop spans 18 amino acids. V shed 4 bases, J shed 0 bases, and the junction held 12 bases outside the gene matches. Germline assignment: CDR1 SGHVS and CDR2 FQNEAQ. Here the CDR3 DNA reads TGTGCCAGCAGCTCTCGGGGACAGCGCGATAATAGCAATCAGCCCCAGCATTTT. Amino acid sequence: CASSSRGQRDNSNQPQHF. Full variable domain (remainder filled in from reference TRBV7-8 and TRBJ1-5): GAGVSQSPRYKVAKRGQDVALRCDPISGHVSLFWYQQALGQGPEFLTYFQNEAQLDKSGLPSDRFFAERPEGSVSTLKIQRTQQEDSAVYLCASSSRGQRDNSNQPQHFGDGTRLSIL.

This rearrangement joins TRBV20-1 to TRBJ2-3; D possibly corresponds to TRBD1 (6 bases). The germline V gene has CDR1 DFQATT and CDR2 SNEGSKA (reference sequence). V was clipped by 0 bases and J by 2 bases, with 9 bases between them. CDR3 length: 14 residues. As DNA, the CDR3 is TGCAGTGCTAGAGATAGGGGGTTCACAGATACGCAGTATTTT. Protein: CSARDRGFTDTQYF.

This clonotype appeared a few times. This chain joins TRBV7-2 and TRBJ1-1; 7 nucleotides agree with TRBD1. With V trimmed by 1 base and J by 2 bases, 4 bases remained unmatched. Germline assignment: CDR1 SGHTA and CDR2 FQGNSA. This CDR3 spans 15 amino acids. The CDR3 DNA sequence: TGTGCCAGCAGCTTAGAGGGACAGCTAAACACTGAAGCTTTCTTT. Protein product: CASSLEGQLNTEAFF.

The chain joins TRBV28 to TRBJ1-3, with D unresolved. The germline CDR1 and CDR2 sequences are MDHEN and SYDVKM. Between the trimmed V and J ends, which lost 8 bases and 2 bases, there was a span of 13 bases. The CDR3 is 14 amino acids. The CDR3 DNA sequence: TGTGCCAGCGGCTGGACCCCTCCTGGAAACACCATATATTTT. The encoded protein is CASGWTPPGNTIYF.

This clonotype was recorded many times. The V call is TRBV15, the J call TRBJ2-1; TRBD1 matches at 9 bases. From germline, CDR1 is LNHNV and CDR2 YYDKDF (reference sequence). Germline trimming cut 2 bases from V and 6 bases from J; bases unmatched to any gene: 5. This CDR3 comprises 15 residues. CDR3 in amino acids: CATSRSGTGSNEQFF. The CDR3 DNA sequence: TGTGCCACCAGCAGATCCGGGACAGGGAGCAATGAGCAGTTCTTC.

V usage is TRBV29-1 and J usage is TRBJ2-1; a possible D gene is TRBD2 (5 bases). V lost 3 bases and J lost 0, with 12 bases in between. This CDR3 has 15 residues. CDR1 and CDR2 from the germline V gene are SQVTM and ANQGSEA. CDR3 sequence (DNA): TGCAGCGTTGAGGAACGTGGGAGCTCCTACAATGAGCAGTTCTTC. Translated: CSVEERGSSYNEQFF.

This chain joins TRBV5-5 and TRBJ2-3; 9 nucleotides agree with TRBD2. CDR3 length: 18 residues. V shed 2 bases, J shed 2 bases, and the junction held 12 bases outside the gene matches. CDR1 and CDR2 from the germline V gene are SGHKS and YYEKEE (reference sequence). CDR3 in amino acids: CASSFSQELAGPTDTQYF. The CDR3 DNA reads TGTGCCAGCAGCTTCTCCCAGGAACTAGCGGGCCCCACAGATACGCAGTATTTT. Full variable domain (rest looked up from reference TRBV5-5 and TRBJ2-3): DAGVTQSPTHLIKTRGQQVTLRCSPISGHKSVSWYQQVLGQGPQFIFQYYEKEERGRGNFPDRFSARQFPNYSSELNVNALLLGDSALYLCASSFSQELAGPTDTQYFGPGTRLTVL.

J is TRBJ2-1 and V is TRBV11-3; TRBD2 is a possible D gene (6 bases). The CDR3 extends over 15 amino acids. Per the germline V gene, CDR1 is SGHNT and CDR2 is YENEEA. V gave up 0 bases and J gave up 8 bases, with 14 bases separating them. DNA of the CDR3: TGTGCCAGCAGCTTAGAAGGGACGGAGGGTCATGAGCAGTTCTTC. Residues: CASSLEGTEGHEQFF.

This clonotype was observed a handful of times. The genes are TRBV11-2 and TRBJ2-3; D is unresolved. The CDR3 spans 16 residues. Trimming removed 1 base from V and 3 bases from J, with 14 bases in between. Germline V gene sequence: CDR1 SGHAT, CDR2 FQNNGV. The chain's CDR3 is CASSLAPRTKTDTQYF. The CDR3 DNA reads TGTGCCAGCAGCTTAGCTCCGCGAACTAAGACAGATACGCAGTATTTT.

This clonotype occurred a few times. The chain links TRBV2 to TRBJ2-1; possibly TRBD2 for D (5 bases). Germline V gene lookup returns CDR1 SNHLY and CDR2 FYNNEI. Trimming took 2 bases from V and 0 from J, leaving 11 bases between them. The CDR3 loop spans 16 amino acids. CDR3 DNA: TGTGCCAGCAGTGAACCTGGGGAGAGCTCCTACAATGAGCAGTTCTTC. Translating it yields CASSEPGESSYNEQFF.

This chain uses TRBV27 with TRBJ2-1; D is possibly TRBD1 (5 bases). CDR3 length equals 14 residues. Trimming removed 5 bases from V and 2 bases from J, with 10 bases in between. Germline V gene data show CDR1 as MNHEY and CDR2 as SMNVEV (reference sequence). CDR3 coding DNA: TGTGCCAGCAGTCCCGGCAGGGCCTACAATGAGCAGTTCTTC. Residues: CASSPGRAYNEQFF.

The V gene is TRBV20-1, the J gene TRBJ2-1; 10 bases fit TRBD2. Germline CDR1 is DFQATT and CDR2 is SNEGSKA (reference sequence). V lost 3 bases, J lost 3 bases, and 2 bases stayed unmatched. This CDR3 spans 14 amino acids. The CDR3 spells CSARGLAIYNEQFF. In DNA, the CDR3 is TGCAGTGCTAGGGGACTAGCGATCTACAATGAGCAGTTCTTC.

There are a few counts of this clonotype. The rearrangement links TRBV7-9 to TRBJ2-6; 10 positions match TRBD1. CDR3 length: 18 amino acids. J gave up 4 bases and V 3 bases, and 9 bases lay outside the gene matches. CDR1 and CDR2 (germline): SEHNR, FQNEAQ (reference sequence). In DNA form, the CDR3 reads TGTGCCAGCAGCTTCCGGGACAGGGGTTTGAAAGGGGCCAACGTCCTGACTTTC. The encoded protein is CASSFRDRGLKGANVLTF.

This clonotype has only a few counts. V usage is TRBV27 and J usage is TRBJ2-2; 9 bases are shared with TRBD2. Germline V lookup: CDR1 MNHEY, CDR2 SMNVEV (reference sequence). V was clipped by 0 bases and J by 5 bases; unmatched bases: 4. This CDR3 contains 16 residues. The CDR3 loop is CASSLSAGGPTGELFF. CDR3 bases: TGTGCCAGCAGTTTATCGGCGGGAGGGCCTACCGGGGAGCTGTTTTTT.

The chain recombines TRBV28 with TRBJ1-1, with D unresolved. Trimming cost V 2 bases and J 4 bases, with 8 bases left between them. This CDR3 is 13 amino acids long. Germline V gene lookup returns CDR1 MDHEN and CDR2 SYDVKM. CDR3 coding DNA: TGTGCCAGCAGTTTAACGGAGGGCACTGAAGCTTTCTTT. Its protein is CASSLTEGTEAFF.

This clonotype has a handful of counts. The chain joins TRBV20-1 to TRBJ2-7; 8 bases are shared with TRBD2. V trimming: 4 bases; J trimming: 0 bases; junction bases outside the gene matches: 5. CDR3 length: 14 amino acids. Germline CDR1 DFQATT, CDR2 SNEGSKA (reference sequence). The CDR3 here is CSATLAGLSYEQYF. CDR3 nucleotide sequence: TGCAGTGCTACCCTAGCGGGCCTCTCCTACGAGCAGTACTTC.

CDR3 region: CASSLLLRTYEQYF. The CDR3 DNA reads TGTGCCAGCAGCTTACTTCTTAGGACCTACGAGCAGTACTTC. The V call is TRBV7-2, the J call TRBJ2-7; no clear D. The CDR3 runs to 14 residues. V lost 2 bases and J 2 bases, leaving 10 bases between the germline ends. Germline V CDR1 and CDR2: SGHTA, FQGNSA.

The genes are TRBV4-2 and TRBJ2-1; TRBD1 aligns across 8 bases. V was clipped by 0 bases and J by 13 bases; unmatched bases: 17. This CDR3 region has 17 residues. From germline, CDR1 is LGHNA and CDR2 YNFKEQ. CDR3: CASSQDSGRGRSRIQFF. CDR3 nucleotide sequence: TGTGCCAGCAGCCAAGATTCGGGCAGGGGGCGATCCAGAATCCAGTTCTTC.

Only one count was recorded for this clonotype. This chain joins TRBV27 and TRBJ2-5; D might be TRBD1 (6 bases). Per the germline V gene, CDR1 is MNHEY and CDR2 is SMNVEV (reference sequence). The CDR3 covers 17 residues. V gave up 4 bases and J gave up 0 bases, with 18 bases separating them. The CDR3 region is CASSSVHQGIDQETQYF. For the CDR3, the DNA is TGTGCCAGCAGTTCCGTTCACCAGGGGATCGACCAAGAGACCCAGTACTTC.

This clonotype was recorded only once. The V and J genes are TRBV12-3 or TRBV12-4 and TRBJ2-7; D perhaps matches TRBD1 (6 bases). V lost 4 bases and J lost 3, with 10 bases in between. This CDR3 spans 13 amino acids. DNA of the CDR3: TGTGCCAGCAGTTGGGACACCGGCTACGAGCAGTACTTC. It encodes CASSWDTGYEQYF.